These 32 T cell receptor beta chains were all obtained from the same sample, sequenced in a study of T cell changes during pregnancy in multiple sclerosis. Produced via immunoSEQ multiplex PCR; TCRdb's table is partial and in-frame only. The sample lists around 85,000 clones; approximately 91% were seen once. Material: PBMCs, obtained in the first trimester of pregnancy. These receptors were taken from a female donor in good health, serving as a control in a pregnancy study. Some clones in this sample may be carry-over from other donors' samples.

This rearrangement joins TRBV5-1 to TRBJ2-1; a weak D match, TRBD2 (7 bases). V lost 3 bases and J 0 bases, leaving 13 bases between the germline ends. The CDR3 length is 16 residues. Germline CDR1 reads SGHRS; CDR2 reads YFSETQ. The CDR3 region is CASSSGGGGSYNEQFF. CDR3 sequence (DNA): TGCGCCAGCAGCTCGGGGGGCGGGGGCTCCTACAATGAGCAGTTCTTC.

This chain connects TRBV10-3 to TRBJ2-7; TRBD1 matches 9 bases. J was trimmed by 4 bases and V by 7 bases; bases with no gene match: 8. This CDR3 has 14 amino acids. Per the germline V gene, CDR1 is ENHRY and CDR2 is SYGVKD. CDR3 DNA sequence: TGTGCCATCAAACCGGGACAGGGAGATTACGAGCAGTACTTC. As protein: CAIKPGQGDYEQYF.

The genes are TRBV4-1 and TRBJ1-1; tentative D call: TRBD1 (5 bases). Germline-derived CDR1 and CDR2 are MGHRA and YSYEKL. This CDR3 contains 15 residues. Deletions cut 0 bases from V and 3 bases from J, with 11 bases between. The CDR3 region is CASSQDVGGDTEAFF. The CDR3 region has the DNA TGCGCCAGCAGCCAAGATGTGGGAGGGGACACTGAAGCTTTCTTT.

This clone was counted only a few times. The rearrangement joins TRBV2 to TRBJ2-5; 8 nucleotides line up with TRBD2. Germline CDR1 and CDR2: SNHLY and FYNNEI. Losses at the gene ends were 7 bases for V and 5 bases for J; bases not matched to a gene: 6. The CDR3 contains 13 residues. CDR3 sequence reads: CASKDSGVETQYF. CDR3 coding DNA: TGTGCCAGCAAAGATAGCGGGGTGGAGACCCAGTACTTC.

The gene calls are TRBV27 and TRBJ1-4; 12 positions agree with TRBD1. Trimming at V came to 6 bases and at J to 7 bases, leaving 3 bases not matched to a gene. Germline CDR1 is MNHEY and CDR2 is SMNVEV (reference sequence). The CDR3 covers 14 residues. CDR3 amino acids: CASRGQGASEKLFF. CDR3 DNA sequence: TGTGCCAGCAGGGGACAGGGGGCATCTGAAAAACTGTTTTTT.

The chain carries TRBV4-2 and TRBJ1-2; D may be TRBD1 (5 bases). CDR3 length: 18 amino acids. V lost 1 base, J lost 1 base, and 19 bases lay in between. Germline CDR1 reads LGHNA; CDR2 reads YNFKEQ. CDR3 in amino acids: CASSQVNQGVSFNYGYTF. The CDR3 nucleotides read TGTGCCAGCAGCCAAGTTAATCAGGGTGTTAGTTTTAACTATGGCTACACCTTC.

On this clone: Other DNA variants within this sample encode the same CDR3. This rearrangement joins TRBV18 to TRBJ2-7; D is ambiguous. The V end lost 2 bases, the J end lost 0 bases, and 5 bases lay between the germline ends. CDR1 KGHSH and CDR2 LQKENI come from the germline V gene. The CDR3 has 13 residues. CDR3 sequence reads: CASSPSSSYEQYF. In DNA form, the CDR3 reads TGTGCCAGCTCACCATCCAGCTCCTACGAGCAGTACTTC. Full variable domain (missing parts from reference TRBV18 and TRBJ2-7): NAGVMQNPRHLVRRRGQEARLRCSPMKGHSHVYWYRQLPEEGLKFMVYLQKENIIDESGMPKERFSAEFPKEGPSILRIQQVVRGDSAAYFCASSPSSSYEQYFGPGTRLTVT.

The CDR3 DNA reads TGTGCCAGCAGCCATCCTAGCGTAAATGAGCAGTTCTTC. This gives the protein CASSHPSVNEQFF. V usage is TRBV7-2 and J usage is TRBJ2-1, with D perhaps TRBD2 (6 bases). V was shortened by 5 bases and J by 7 bases, with 12 bases between the two germline ends. The germline CDR1 and CDR2 sequences are SGHTA and FQGNSA. This CDR3 comprises 13 residues.

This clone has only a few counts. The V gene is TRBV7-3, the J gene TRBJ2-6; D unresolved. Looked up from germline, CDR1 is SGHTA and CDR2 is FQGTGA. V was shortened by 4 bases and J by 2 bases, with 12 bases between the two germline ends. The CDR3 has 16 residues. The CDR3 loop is CASSSTPLPGANVLTF. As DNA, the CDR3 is TGTGCCAGCAGCTCGACTCCCTTACCTGGGGCCAACGTCCTGACTTTC.

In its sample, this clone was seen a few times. Here the CDR3 reads CASSIAGKLFF. The CDR3 coding sequence is TGTGCCAGTAGTATAGCGGGAAAACTGTTTTTT. This chain links TRBV19 with TRBJ1-4; D is undetermined. This CDR3 region has 11 residues. Germline V gene sequence: CDR1 LNHDA, CDR2 SQIVND (reference sequence). V was pared by 1 base and J by 10 bases, with 4 bases between.

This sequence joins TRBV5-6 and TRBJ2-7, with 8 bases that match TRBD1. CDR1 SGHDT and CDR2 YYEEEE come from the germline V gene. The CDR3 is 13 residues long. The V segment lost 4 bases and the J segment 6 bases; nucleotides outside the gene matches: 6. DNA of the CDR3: TGTGCCAGCAGCCCAAGGACAGGGACCGAGCAGTACTTC. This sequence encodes CASSPRTGTEQYF. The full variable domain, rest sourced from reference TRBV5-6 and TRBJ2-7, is DAGVTQSPTHLIKTRGQQVTLRCSPKSGHDTVSWYQQALGQGPQFIFQYYEEEERQRGNFPDRFSGHQFPNYSSELNVNALLLGDSALYLCASSPRTGTEQYFGPGTRLTVT.

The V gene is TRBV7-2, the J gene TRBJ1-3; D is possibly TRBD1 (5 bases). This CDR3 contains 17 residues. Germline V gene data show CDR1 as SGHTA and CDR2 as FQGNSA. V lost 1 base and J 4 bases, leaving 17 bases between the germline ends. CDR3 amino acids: CASSLGQGTAGGNTIYF. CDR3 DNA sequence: TGTGCCAGCAGCTTAGGGCAGGGTACCGCGGGAGGAAACACCATATATTTT.

Written as DNA, the CDR3 is TGTGCCAGCAAAGAGCCCCCTGATGATACGCAGTATTTT. This sequence encodes CASKEPPDDTQYF. The chain combines TRBV2 with TRBJ2-3, with D uncertain. Per the germline V gene, CDR1 is SNHLY and CDR2 is FYNNEI. With 7 bases removed from V and 6 bases from J, the gap between germline ends came to 14 bases. The CDR3 contains 13 residues.

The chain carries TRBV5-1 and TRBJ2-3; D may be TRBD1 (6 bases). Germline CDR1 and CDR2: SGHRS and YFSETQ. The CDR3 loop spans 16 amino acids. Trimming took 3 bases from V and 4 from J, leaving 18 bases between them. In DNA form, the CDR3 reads TGCGCCAGCAGCTCGATAACCGGGACAAAACCAGATACGCAGTATTTT. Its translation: CASSSITGTKPDTQYF.

The CDR3 spells CASSQGKGVLGNEQFF. CDR3 coding DNA: TGCGCCAGCAGCCAAGGGAAGGGAGTCTTGGGCAATGAGCAGTTCTTC. This chain joins TRBV4-1 and TRBJ2-1; D is possibly TRBD2 (5 bases). V dropped 1 base and J dropped 6 bases, with 16 bases sitting between them. The CDR3 is 16 amino acids. Germline values: CDR1 MGHRA, CDR2 YSYEKL.

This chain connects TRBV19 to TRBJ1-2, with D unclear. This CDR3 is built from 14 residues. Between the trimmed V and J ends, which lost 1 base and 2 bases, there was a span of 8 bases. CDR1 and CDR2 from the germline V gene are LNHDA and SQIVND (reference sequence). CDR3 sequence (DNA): TGTGCCAGTAGTATAGGAGCCAAGAACTATGGCTACACCTTC. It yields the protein CASSIGAKNYGYTF.

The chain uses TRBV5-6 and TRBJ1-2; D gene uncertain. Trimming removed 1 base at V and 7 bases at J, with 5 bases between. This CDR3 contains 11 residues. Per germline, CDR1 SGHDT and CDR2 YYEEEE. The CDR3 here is CASSLSSGYTF. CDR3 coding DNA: TGTGCCAGCAGCTTGTCGAGTGGCTACACCTTC.

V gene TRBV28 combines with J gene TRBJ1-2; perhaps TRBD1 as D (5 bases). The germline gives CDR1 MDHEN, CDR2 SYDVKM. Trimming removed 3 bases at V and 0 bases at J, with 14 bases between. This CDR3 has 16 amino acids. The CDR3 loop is CASSLGGPFSNYGYTF. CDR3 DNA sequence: TGTGCCAGCAGTTTGGGGGGACCATTCTCTAACTATGGCTACACCTTC.

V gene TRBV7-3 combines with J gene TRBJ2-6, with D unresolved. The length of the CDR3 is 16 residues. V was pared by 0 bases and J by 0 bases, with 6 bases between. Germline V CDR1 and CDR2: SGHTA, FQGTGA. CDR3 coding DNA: TGTGCCAGCAGCTTAACGTCGGGCTCTGGGGCCAACGTCCTGACTTTC. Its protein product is CASSLTSGSGANVLTF.

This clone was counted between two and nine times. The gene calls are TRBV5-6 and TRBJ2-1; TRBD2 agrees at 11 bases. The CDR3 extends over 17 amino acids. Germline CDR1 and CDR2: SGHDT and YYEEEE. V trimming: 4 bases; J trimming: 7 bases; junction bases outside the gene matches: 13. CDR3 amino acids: CASSRHQIAGGLNEQFF. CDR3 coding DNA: TGTGCCAGCAGCCGCCATCAAATAGCGGGGGGGTTGAATGAGCAGTTCTTC. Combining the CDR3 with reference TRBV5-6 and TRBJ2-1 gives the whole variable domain DAGVTQSPTHLIKTRGQQVTLRCSPKSGHDTVSWYQQALGQGPQFIFQYYEEEERQRGNFPDRFSGHQFPNYSSELNVNALLLGDSALYLCASSRHQIAGGLNEQFFGPGTRLTVL.

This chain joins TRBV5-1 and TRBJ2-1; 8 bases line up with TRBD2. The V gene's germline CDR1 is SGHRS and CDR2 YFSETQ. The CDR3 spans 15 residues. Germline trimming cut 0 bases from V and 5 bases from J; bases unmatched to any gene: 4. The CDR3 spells CASSLDVAGNNEQFF. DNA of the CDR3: TGCGCCAGCAGCTTGGACGTAGCGGGGAACAATGAGCAGTTCTTC.

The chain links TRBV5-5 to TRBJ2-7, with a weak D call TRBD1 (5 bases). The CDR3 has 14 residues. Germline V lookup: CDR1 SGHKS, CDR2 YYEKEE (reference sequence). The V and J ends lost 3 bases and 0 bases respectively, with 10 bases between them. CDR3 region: CASSYTRDSYEQYF. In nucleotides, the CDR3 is TGTGCCAGCAGCTATACCAGGGACTCCTACGAGCAGTACTTC.

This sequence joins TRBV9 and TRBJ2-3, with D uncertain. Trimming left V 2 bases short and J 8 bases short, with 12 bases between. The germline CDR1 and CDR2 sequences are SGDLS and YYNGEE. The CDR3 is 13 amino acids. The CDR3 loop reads CASSVLGSGTQYF. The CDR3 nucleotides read TGTGCCAGCAGCGTCCTGGGTTCAGGTACGCAGTATTTT. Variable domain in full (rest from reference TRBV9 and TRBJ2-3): DSGVTQTPKHLITATGQRVTLRCSPRSGDLSVYWYQQSLDQGLQFLIQYYNGEERAKGNILERFSAQQFPDLHSELNLSSLELGDSALYFCASSVLGSGTQYFGPGTRLTVL.

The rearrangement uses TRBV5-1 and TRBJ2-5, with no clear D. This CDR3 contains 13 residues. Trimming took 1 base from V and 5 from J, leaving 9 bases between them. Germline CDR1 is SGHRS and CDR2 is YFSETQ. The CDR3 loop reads CASSLTVEETQYF. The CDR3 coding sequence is TGCGCCAGCAGCTTGACAGTTGAGGAGACCCAGTACTTC.

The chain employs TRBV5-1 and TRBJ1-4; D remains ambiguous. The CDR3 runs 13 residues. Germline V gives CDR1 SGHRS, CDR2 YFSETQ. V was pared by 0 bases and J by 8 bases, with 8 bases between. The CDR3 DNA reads TGCGCCAGCAGCTTGGGGCCAGGAGAAAAACTGTTTTTT. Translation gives CASSLGPGEKLFF. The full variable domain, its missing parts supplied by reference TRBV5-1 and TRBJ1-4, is KAGVTQTPRYLIKTRGQQVTLSCSPISGHRSVSWYQQTPGQGLQFLFEYFSETQRNKGNFPGRFSGRQFSNSRSEMNVSTLELGDSALYLCASSLGPGEKLFFGSGTQLSVL.

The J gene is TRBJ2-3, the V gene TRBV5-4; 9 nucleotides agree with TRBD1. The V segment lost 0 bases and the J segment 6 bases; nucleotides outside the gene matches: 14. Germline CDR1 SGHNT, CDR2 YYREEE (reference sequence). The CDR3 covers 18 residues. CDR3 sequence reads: CASSLGVVDRGGLDTQYF. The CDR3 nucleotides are TGTGCCAGCAGCTTGGGGGTGGTGGACAGGGGAGGGTTGGATACGCAGTATTTT.

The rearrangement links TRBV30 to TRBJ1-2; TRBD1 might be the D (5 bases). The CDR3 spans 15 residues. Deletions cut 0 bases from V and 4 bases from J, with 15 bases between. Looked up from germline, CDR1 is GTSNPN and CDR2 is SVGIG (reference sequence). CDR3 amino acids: CAWSVPPDGGYGYTF. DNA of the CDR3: TGTGCCTGGAGTGTACCCCCCGACGGGGGCTATGGCTACACCTTC.

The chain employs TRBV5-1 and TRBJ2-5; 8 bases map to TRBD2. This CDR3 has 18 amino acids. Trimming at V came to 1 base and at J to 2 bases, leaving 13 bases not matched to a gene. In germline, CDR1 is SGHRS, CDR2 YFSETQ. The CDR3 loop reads CASSLSGRGEIKQETQYF. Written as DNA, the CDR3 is TGCGCCAGCAGCTTGTCTGGGCGGGGGGAAATAAAACAAGAGACCCAGTACTTC.

The CDR3 DNA sequence: TGTGCCAGCAGTCTCCAATACAGGGGAACGGGCACAGATACGCAGTATTTT. Its translation is CASSLQYRGTGTDTQYF. The chain couples TRBV27 to TRBJ2-3; the match to TRBD1 covers 7 bases. Trimming took 5 bases from V and 1 from J; bases not matched to a gene: 12. The germline V gene has CDR1 MNHEY and CDR2 SMNVEV (reference sequence). The CDR3 has 17 amino acids.

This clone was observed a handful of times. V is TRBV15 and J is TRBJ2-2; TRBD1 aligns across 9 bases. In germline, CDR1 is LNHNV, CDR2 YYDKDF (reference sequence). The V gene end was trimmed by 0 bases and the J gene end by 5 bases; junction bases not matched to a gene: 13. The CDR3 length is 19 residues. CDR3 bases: TGTGCCACCAGCAGAGATTGGTTTCCGGGACAGGGAAGGACCGGGGAGCTGTTTTTT. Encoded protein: CATSRDWFPGQGRTGELFF.

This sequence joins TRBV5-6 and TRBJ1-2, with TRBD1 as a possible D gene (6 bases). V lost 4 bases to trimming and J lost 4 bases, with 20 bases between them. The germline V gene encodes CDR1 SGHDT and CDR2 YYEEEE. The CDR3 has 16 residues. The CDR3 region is CASSPGTLGGGYGYTF. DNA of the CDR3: TGTGCCAGCAGCCCCGGGACACTGGGAGGGGGCTATGGCTACACCTTC.

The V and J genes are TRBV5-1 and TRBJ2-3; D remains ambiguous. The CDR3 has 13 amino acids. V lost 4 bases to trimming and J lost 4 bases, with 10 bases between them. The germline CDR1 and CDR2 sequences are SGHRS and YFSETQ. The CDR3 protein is CASSTLTSDTQYF. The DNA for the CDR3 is TGCGCCAGCAGCACCTTGACATCAGATACGCAGTATTTT.